This TCR beta chain is drawn from a study of response to subunit inactivated influenza vaccine. Each CDR3 protein is one row after TCRdb ran MiXCR on the RT-PCR reads. The sample lists around 540,000 distinct CDR3 sequences, roughly 12% occurring once. In regard to this clonotype: Its specificity is unknown.

Overall study results and limits: The authors put forward the suggestion that each seasonal influenza vaccination may bring in only a limited number of new T cells.

Trimming at V came to 1 base and at J to 7 bases, leaving 7 bases not matched to a gene. Germline V lookup: CDR1 MDHEN, CDR2 SYDVKM. The CDR3 contains 16 residues. This specimen consisted of PBMCs from blood, obtained on the day of vaccination. The chain carries TRBV28 and TRBJ2-2, with TRBD1 matching over 9 bases. The TCR was taken from a man aged 45 to 65 who received an inactivated influenza vaccine. CDR3 in DNA: TGTGCCAGCAGTTTATTGTTTGGGACAGGGATCGGGGAGCTGTTTTTT. It specifies CASSLLFGTGIGELFF.